The present T cell receptor beta chain was sequenced within a study of cytomegalovirus exposure and HLA in healthy donors. About the study: The 95 to 150 validation repertoires used the same platform as the approximately 670 first-cohort repertoires, a later analysis reported.

TCRdb's copy holds only in-frame clones and misses some; the assay was immunoSEQ multiplex PCR. The sample lists about 280,000 clones, roughly 90% occurring once. Findings and limits, study-wide: As was reported, the classifier diagnosed cytomegalovirus status with high specificity and sensitivity. It was 160 or so TCR beta chains that were listed as cytomegalovirus-associated.

Between the trimmed V and J ends, which lost 8 bases and 6 bases, there was a span of 14 bases. Germline CDR1 SNHLY, CDR2 FYNNEI. The CDR3 sequence is 13 residues long. Note on this clone: Its matching antigen is unknown.

The validation cohort, a group of 120 subjects, included the donors and was separate from the roughly 670-subject first cohort. The origin of this receptor is a woman under 30 in good health and CMV-seronegative. Sequenced sample: PBMCs. The chain uses TRBV2 and TRBJ1-5; maybe TRBD1 (6 bases). CDR3 coding DNA: TGTGCCAGCGGTGCAGGGGTCAGTCAGCCCCAGCATTTT. Protein sequence: CASGAGVSQPQHF. Supplemented by reference TRBV2 and TRBJ1-5, the full variable domain reads EPEVTQTPSHQVTQMGQEVILRCVPISNHLYFYWYRQILGQKVEFLVSFYNNEISEKSEIFDDQFSVERPDGSNFTLKIRSTKLEDSAMYFCASGAGVSQPQHFGDGTRLSIL.